Listed below are T cell receptor beta chains from one sample, sequenced in a study of follicular helper T cells after annual influenza vaccination. Repertoires were generated with immunoSEQ multiplex PCR, while TCRdb's copy carries only in-frame clones and drops some. The table shows thousands of clones, with approximately 88% occurring only once. Sequenced material: CXCR5+ CD38- circulating T follicular helper cells from blood, taken 7 days after influenza vaccination. The source is an adult who received the influenza vaccine. CDR3s include the opening cysteine and the closing phenylalanine or tryptophan. The D gene is left open where the match is weak. Clone size is stated in some rows and not others, as once, few, many or a class when expanded.

CDR3 DNA,CDR3 protein,V gene,CDR3 length,clone size,D gene,J gene
TGTGCCAGCAGGTGGGCTCACACAGATACGCAGTATTTT,CASRWAHTDTQYF,TRBV7-9,13,NA,NA,TRBJ2-3
TGTGCCAGCAGCTTAATAGGACAGGGGGCCGGTGAAGCTTTCTTT,CASSLIGQGAGEAFF,TRBV7-3,15,once,TRBD1,TRBJ1-1
TGTGCCAGTTCTCCAGGGGCCGCCCGCTCTTTCTTT,CASSPGAARSFF,TRBV6-1,12,NA,NA,TRBJ1-1
TGTGCCAGTAGTATAGCGAACGGAAACTATGGCTACACCTTC,CASSIANGNYGYTF,TRBV19,14,NA,NA,TRBJ1-2
TGTGCCAGTAGCATCCGACAGGGGGGAAATGAAAAACTGTTTTTT,CASSIRQGGNEKLFF,TRBV19,15,NA,TRBD1,TRBJ1-4
TGTGCCAGCAGCCTCCGGGGTAGCGCAAACACCGGGGAGCTGTTTTTT,CASSLRGSANTGELFF,TRBV7-9,16,NA,NA,TRBJ2-2
TGTGCCAGCAGTTATAAAAGGCCGGGTAGTGAAAAACTGTTTTTT,CASSYKRPGSEKLFF,TRBV6-6,15,NA,NA,TRBJ1-4
TGTGCCAGCTCACAACAGGGGAACTATGGCTACACCTTC,CASSQQGNYGYTF,TRBV18,13,once,TRBD1,TRBJ1-2
TGTGCCAGCAGCACCGGACAGTCCTACGAGCAGTACTTC,CASSTGQSYEQYF,TRBV11-2,13,few,NA,TRBJ2-7
TGTGCCAGCAGCCCCATCAGTCGGGTTGAAGCTTTCTTT,CASSPISRVEAFF,TRBV7-9,13,NA,NA,TRBJ1-1
TGCAGCGTCCCGGGGCAGGGGACCTACGAGCAGTACTTC,CSVPGQGTYEQYF,TRBV29-1,13,few,NA,TRBJ2-7
TGTGCCAGCAGTGGATTAAGCTCTGGGGCCAACGTCCTGACTTTC,CASSGLSSGANVLTF,TRBV27,15,once,NA,TRBJ2-6
TGTGCCAGCAGCCGGGGACAGAATAACTATGGCTACACCTTC,CASSRGQNNYGYTF,TRBV5-6,14,NA,TRBD1,TRBJ1-2
TGTGCCAGCAGCCCCTACTTAGCGGGAGCGGGCGGGGAGCTGTTTTTT,CASSPYLAGAGGELFF,TRBV11-2,16,NA,TRBD2,TRBJ2-2
TGTGCCAGTAGCGGGAGGCCGGTGTTGTGGCAGTATTTT,CASSGRPVLWQYF,TRBV7-2,13,NA,TRBD2,TRBJ2-3
TGTGCCAGCAGTGAAGCAACGGGGGGCTACACCTTC,CASSEATGGYTF,TRBV6-1,12,NA,NA,TRBJ1-2
TGTGCCAGCAGTCCTGGGCCGGGACAGGTTATTAACACCATATATTTT,CASSPGPGQVINTIYF,TRBV27,16,NA,TRBD1,TRBJ1-3
TGTGCCAGCAGCCCCGGCGGGCGAGAGGGGACAGATACGCAGTATTTT,CASSPGGREGTDTQYF,TRBV5-6,16,NA,NA,TRBJ2-3
TGCGCCAGCTCCTCCGGACAGGGGGCGGTCGGGGAGCTGTTTTTT,CASSSGQGAVGELFF,TRBV5-1,15,NA,TRBD1,TRBJ2-2
TGTGCCAGCAGTGACTCTTGGGACCAAGAGACCCAGTACTTC,CASSDSWDQETQYF,TRBV28,14,once,NA,TRBJ2-5
TGCGCCAGCAGACCCAGGGGAGGGGAGACCCAGTACTTC,CASRPRGGETQYF,TRBV10-2,13,NA,NA,TRBJ2-5
TGTGCCAGCTCACCTCAGAACAATGAGCAGTTCTTC,CASSPQNNEQFF,TRBV18,12,NA,NA,TRBJ2-1
TGTGCCAGCAGTGTATCGACTAGCGGGAAATCGAATACGCAGTATTTT,CASSVSTSGKSNTQYF,TRBV25-1,16,NA,TRBD2,TRBJ2-3
TGTGCCAGCAGTTTCTTGGGTTCTGGAAACACCATATATTTT,CASSFLGSGNTIYF,TRBV27,14,NA,NA,TRBJ1-3
TGCAGCGCCAGAGAACAGGGGACCTATGGCTACACCTTC,CSAREQGTYGYTF,TRBV29-1,13,NA,TRBD1,TRBJ1-2
TGTGCCAGCAGACGAGAGGGCCGGTCCTACGAGCAGTACTTC,CASRREGRSYEQYF,TRBV2,14,NA,NA,TRBJ2-7
TGTGCCAGCAGTATAGGACGGGGAGGGGACGAGCAGTACTTC,CASSIGRGGDEQYF,TRBV28,14,NA,TRBD2,TRBJ2-7
TGTGCCAGCAGCCAGGTGAAAGGGACGCTCTACAATGAGCAGTTCTTC,CASSQVKGTLYNEQFF,TRBV14,16,NA,NA,TRBJ2-1
TGTGCCAGCAGTTACATGAGGGAGCAGTTCTTC,CASSYMREQFF,TRBV6-5,11,NA,NA,TRBJ2-1
TGTGCCTGGAGTCGGACCACCGGGGGTGAAAAACTGTTTTTT,CAWSRTTGGEKLFF,TRBV30,14,NA,NA,TRBJ1-4
TGCAGTGCTTACCAGAAAAACATTCAGTACTTC,CSAYQKNIQYF,TRBV20-1,11,NA,NA,TRBJ2-4
TGTGCCAGCAAAGAGGCGGTTCAGAACACTGAAGCTTTCTTT,CASKEAVQNTEAFF,TRBV2,14,NA,NA,TRBJ1-1
TGTGCCAGCAGCCAAGATAGGGGGGGGGATAGCAATCAGCCCCAGCATTTT,CASSQDRGGDSNQPQHF,TRBV4-2,17,NA,NA,TRBJ1-5
TGTGCTAGTGGTTTGGTACTGGAGGCCTTACCCCCGAATAATGAAAAACTGTTTTTT,CASGLVLEALPPNNEKLFF,TRBV12-5,19,NA,NA,TRBJ1-4
TGTGCCAGCCGGGACAGGGGTAACACTGAAGCTTTCTTT,CASRDRGNTEAFF,TRBV19,13,NA,TRBD1,TRBJ1-1
TGTGCCTGGAGTGTAGCTAGCGTTGGTACAGATACGCAGTATTTT,CAWSVASVGTDTQYF,TRBV30,15,NA,NA,TRBJ2-3
TGTGCCAGCAGTTCTCCGGCGGCAGTCGTGAACACTGAAGCTTTCTTT,CASSSPAAVVNTEAFF,TRBV28,16,NA,NA,TRBJ1-1
TGTGCCATCAGCCCTAGCGGGATGAACAATGAGCAGTTCTTC,CAISPSGMNNEQFF,TRBV10-3,14,NA,TRBD2,TRBJ2-1
TGCGCCAGCAGGGGGCGCGACAATCAGCCCCAGCATTTT,CASRGRDNQPQHF,TRBV10-2,13,few,NA,TRBJ1-5
TGTGCCAGCTCACCGCAGGGCATCATGAACACTGAAGCTTTCTTT,CASSPQGIMNTEAFF,TRBV18,15,once,NA,TRBJ1-1
TGTGCCAGCAGTTACGGGTGGGGCGTATCCTCCGTGTTTTTT,CASSYGWGVSSVFF,TRBV6-6,14,NA,NA,TRBJ1-4
TGTGCCAGCAGTGCCCAGGGCGAGAACACTGAAGCTTTCTTT,CASSAQGENTEAFF,TRBV2,14,NA,NA,TRBJ1-1
TGTGCCAGCAGTGAAGGGGTCCAGGGCCGGCGGTATGGCTACACCTTC,CASSEGVQGRRYGYTF,TRBV6-1,16,NA,NA,TRBJ1-2
TGTGCCAGCAGTCGAGACAGGGGATCAACTAATGAAAAACTGTTTTTT,CASSRDRGSTNEKLFF,TRBV5-4,16,NA,TRBD1,TRBJ1-4
TGCGCCAGCAGCTGGACGGCAGACACCGGGGAGCTGTTTTTT,CASSWTADTGELFF,TRBV5-1,14,few,NA,TRBJ2-2
TGTGCCAGCAGCTTTAATACAGGGATCGGAAACACCATATATTTT,CASSFNTGIGNTIYF,TRBV11-2,15,NA,NA,TRBJ1-3
TGTGCCAGCAGCCGAGCGGGAGTTACAGATACGCAGTATTTT,CASSRAGVTDTQYF,TRBV7-8,14,NA,TRBD2,TRBJ2-3